Sequencing of this T cell receptor (beta chain) was carried out in a study of blood T cell repertoires in COVID-19 (dated by TCRdb to 2020 to 2022). With respect to the entire study: Samples covering the acute and convalescent phases of COVID-19 were provided by collaborators in the United States, Italy and Spain. Sample metadata almost always included a de-identified subject ID, COVID-19 status, age in years and sex. Samples came from the ongoing ImmuneRACE study (first 160 participants) plus 1,254 subjects from 6 global collaborators. The repertoires were released in a freely available public database intended as a resource for research on the immune response to SARS-CoV-2. Where HLA class I and class II types were available, the types were taken from metadata supplied by the sample provider, not from assay-based typing. The material from the prospective study consisted of cDNA or gDNA derived from T cells, B-cell-depleted T cells, or PBMCs. Deeply sampled blood TCRbeta repertoires from subjects exposed to, actively infected with, or recovered from COVID-19 were included in the dataset.

Worth noting for this clone: No antigen is known for it. No quality values exist for individual bases; no much larger clone is one base distant.

The study at large found these results: The quantity of clinical and demographic metadata differed by source and by participant and was supplied without curation.

Collaborating institutions collected whole blood in K2EDTA tubes following their own protocols. For TCRbeta analysis, collaborator samples were shipped as frozen whole blood, as isolated PBMCs, or as DNA extracted from either sample type. The immunoSEQ Assay, a bias-controlled multiplex PCR, was used to amplify TCRbeta CDR3 regions from genomic DNA. The study's own analysis went as follows. The number of nucleated cells in each sample was estimated from the amplification of reference gene primers within the assay. To quantify the absolute abundance of each unique TCRbeta CDR3 rearrangement, sequence reads were collapsed and filtered. For each sample, productive Simpson clonality was calculated by taking the square root of Simpson's diversity index across productive rearrangements. TCRdb obtained this table from immuneACCESS and retained in-frame rearrangements with V and J assigned. These tables miss some clones; where compared with another copy, unresolved V genes account for less than half of the shortfall, and the remainder is unexplained. Clonal size and the V and J genes are those of that table, whereas D and trimming came from the DNA. In this sample the table shows about 87,000 clones, around 87% of which occur a single time. The top ten constitute around 5% of the sample.

From the cysteine through the phenylalanine, the CDR3 covers 14 amino acids. Only the CDR3 portion is preserved as DNA: 42 bases, with reading frame beginning at the first base. CDR1 and CDR2 (SGHTA, FQGNSA) derive from the germline V gene. V loses 2 bases of germline sequence and J loses 5 bases, and the interval between the two ends is 12 bases. Sequences were obtained from peripheral blood. The sequence is built from TRBV7-2 and TRBJ1-1, with the D gene uncertain. The source of this sequence is a man aged 40-55 years with acute or convalescent COVID-19. CDR3 loop: CASSLSRGRTEAFF. The sequence in DNA is TGTGCCAGCAGCTTATCGCGGGGTCGGACTGAAGCTTTCTTT.